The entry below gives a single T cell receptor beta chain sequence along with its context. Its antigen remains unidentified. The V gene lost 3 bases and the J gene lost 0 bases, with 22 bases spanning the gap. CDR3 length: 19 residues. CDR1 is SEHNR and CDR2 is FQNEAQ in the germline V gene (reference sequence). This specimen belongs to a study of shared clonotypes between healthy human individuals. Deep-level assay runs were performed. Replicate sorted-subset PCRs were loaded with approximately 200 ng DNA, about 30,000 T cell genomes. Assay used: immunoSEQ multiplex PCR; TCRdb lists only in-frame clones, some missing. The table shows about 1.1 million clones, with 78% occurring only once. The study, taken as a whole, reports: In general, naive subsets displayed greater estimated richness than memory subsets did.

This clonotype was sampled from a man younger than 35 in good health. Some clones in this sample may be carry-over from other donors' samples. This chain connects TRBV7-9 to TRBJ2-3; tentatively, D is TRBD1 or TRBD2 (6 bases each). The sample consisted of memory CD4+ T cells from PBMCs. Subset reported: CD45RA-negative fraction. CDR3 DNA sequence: TGTGCCAGCAGCTTTGGCAGCTACAGGGAGGTCAGAAGCACAGATACGCAGTATTTT. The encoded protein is CASSFGSYREVRSTDTQYF.